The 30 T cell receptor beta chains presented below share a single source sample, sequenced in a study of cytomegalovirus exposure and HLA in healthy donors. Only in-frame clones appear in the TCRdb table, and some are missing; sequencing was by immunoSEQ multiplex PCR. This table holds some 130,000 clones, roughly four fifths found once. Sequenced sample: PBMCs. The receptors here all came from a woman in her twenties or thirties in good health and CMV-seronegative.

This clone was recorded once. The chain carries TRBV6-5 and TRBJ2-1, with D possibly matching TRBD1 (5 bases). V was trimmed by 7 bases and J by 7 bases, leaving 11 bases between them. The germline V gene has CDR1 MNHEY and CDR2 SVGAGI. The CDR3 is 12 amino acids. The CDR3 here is CASIGERNEQFF. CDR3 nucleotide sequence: TGTGCCAGCATAGGGGAAAGGAATGAGCAGTTCTTC.

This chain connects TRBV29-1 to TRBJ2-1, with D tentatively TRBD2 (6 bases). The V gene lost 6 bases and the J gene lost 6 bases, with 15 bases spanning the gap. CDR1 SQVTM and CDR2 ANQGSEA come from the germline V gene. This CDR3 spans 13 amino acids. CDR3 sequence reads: CSVAGRTINEQFF. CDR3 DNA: TGCAGCGTGGCGGGACGGACTATCAATGAGCAGTTCTTC.

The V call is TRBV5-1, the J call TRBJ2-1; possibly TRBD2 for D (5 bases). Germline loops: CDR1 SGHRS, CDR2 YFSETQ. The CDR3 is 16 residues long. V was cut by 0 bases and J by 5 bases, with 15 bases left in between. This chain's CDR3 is CASSLGRTGLHNEQFF. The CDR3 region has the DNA TGCGCCAGCAGCTTGGGCCGGACTGGCCTTCACAATGAGCAGTTCTTC.

The CDR3 DNA reads as TGTGCCAGCAGCTTTACTACCTCGGGACTAGCGGGGGGGCGAGAGACCCAGTACTTC. Translated, it gives CASSFTTSGLAGGRETQYF. The chain employs TRBV5-8 and TRBJ2-5; TRBD2 aligns across 16 bases. Germline V gene sequence: CDR1 SGHTS, CDR2 YDEGEE. The length of the CDR3 is 19 residues. Trimming cost V 2 bases and J 4 bases; bases outside gene matches: 11. Drawing the rest from reference TRBV5-8 and TRBJ2-5, the complete variable domain is EAGVTQSPTHLIKTRGQQATLRCSPISGHTSVYWYQQALGLGLQFLLWYDEGEERNRGNFPPRFSGRQFPNYSSELNVNALELEDSALYLCASSFTTSGLAGGRETQYFGPGTRLLVL.

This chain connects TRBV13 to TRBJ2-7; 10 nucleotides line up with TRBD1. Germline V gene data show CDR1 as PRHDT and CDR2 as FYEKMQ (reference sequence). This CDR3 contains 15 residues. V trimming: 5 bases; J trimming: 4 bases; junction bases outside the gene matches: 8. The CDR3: CASSPSRDRGYEQYF. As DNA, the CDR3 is TGTGCCAGCAGCCCGTCCCGGGACAGGGGTTACGAGCAGTACTTC. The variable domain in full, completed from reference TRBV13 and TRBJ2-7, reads AAGVIQSPRHLIKEKRETATLKCYPIPRHDTVYWYQQGPGQDPQFLISFYEKMQSDKGSIPDRFSAQQFSDYHSELNMSSLELGDSALYFCASSPSRDRGYEQYFGPGTRLTVT.

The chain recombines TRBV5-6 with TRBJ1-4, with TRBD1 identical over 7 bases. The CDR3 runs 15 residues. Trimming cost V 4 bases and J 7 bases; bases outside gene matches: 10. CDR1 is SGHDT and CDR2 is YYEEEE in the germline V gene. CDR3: CASSRTTGTREKLFF. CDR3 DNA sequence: TGTGCCAGCAGCAGAACGACAGGGACGCGTGAAAAACTGTTTTTT.

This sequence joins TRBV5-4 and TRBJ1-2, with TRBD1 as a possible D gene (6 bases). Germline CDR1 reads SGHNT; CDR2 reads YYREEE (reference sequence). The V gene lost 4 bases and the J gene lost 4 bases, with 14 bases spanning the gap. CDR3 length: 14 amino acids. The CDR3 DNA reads TGTGCCAGCAGCCCGGACGGACAGACCTATGGCTACACCTTC. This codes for CASSPDGQTYGYTF. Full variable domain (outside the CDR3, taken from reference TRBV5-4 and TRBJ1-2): ETGVTQSPTHLIKTRGQQVTLRCSSQSGHNTVSWYQQALGQGPQFIFQYYREEENGRGNFPPRFSGLQFPNYSSELNVNALELDDSALYLCASSPDGQTYGYTFGSGTRLTVV.

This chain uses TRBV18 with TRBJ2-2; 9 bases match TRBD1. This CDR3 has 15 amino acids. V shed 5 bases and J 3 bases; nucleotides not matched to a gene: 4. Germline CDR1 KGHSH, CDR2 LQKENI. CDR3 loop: CASSTRQGDTGELFF. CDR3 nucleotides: TGTGCCAGCTCAACTCGACAGGGGGACACCGGGGAGCTGTTTTTT.

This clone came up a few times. In DNA form, the CDR3 reads TGCGCCAGCAGCTATTCGGACAGGGCGGGCTATGGCTACACCTTC. This codes for CASSYSDRAGYGYTF. This chain uses TRBV5-1 with TRBJ1-2; 8 positions agree with TRBD1. V was pared by 3 bases and J by 4 bases, with 8 bases of the junction left unmatched. The CDR3 sequence is 15 residues long. In germline, CDR1 is SGHRS, CDR2 YFSETQ.

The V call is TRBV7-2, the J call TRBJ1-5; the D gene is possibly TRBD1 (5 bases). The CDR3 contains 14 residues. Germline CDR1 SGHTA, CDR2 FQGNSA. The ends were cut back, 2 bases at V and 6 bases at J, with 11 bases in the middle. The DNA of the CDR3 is TGTGCCAGCAGCTTAAGTTGGGGGGGTCAGCCCCAGCATTTT. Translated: CASSLSWGGQPQHF.

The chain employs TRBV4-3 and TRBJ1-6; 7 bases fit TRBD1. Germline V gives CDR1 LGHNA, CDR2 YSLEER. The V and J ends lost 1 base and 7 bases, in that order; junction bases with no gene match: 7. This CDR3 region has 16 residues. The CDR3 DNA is TGCGCCAGCAGCCAAGTGTTAGGGGGCGTAAATTCACCCCTCCACTTT. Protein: CASSQVLGGVNSPLHF.

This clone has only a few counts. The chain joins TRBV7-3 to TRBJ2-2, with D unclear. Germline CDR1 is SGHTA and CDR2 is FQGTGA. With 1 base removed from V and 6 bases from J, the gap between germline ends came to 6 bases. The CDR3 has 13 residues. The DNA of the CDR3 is TGTGCCAGCAGCTTAAGTTTAGCCGGGGAGCTGTTTTTT. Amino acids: CASSLSLAGELFF.

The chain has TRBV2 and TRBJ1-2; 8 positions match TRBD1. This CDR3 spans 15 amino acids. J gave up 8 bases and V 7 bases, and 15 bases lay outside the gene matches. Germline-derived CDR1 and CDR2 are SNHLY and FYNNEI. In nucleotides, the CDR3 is TGTGCCAGCAAGGGTGGTATGACAGGGGCTAGCGGCTACACCTTC. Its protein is CASKGGMTGASGYTF. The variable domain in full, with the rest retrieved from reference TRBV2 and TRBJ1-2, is EPEVTQTPSHQVTQMGQEVILRCVPISNHLYFYWYRQILGQKVEFLVSFYNNEISEKSEIFDDQFSVERPDGSNFTLKIRSTKLEDSAMYFCASKGGMTGASGYTFGSGTRLTVV.

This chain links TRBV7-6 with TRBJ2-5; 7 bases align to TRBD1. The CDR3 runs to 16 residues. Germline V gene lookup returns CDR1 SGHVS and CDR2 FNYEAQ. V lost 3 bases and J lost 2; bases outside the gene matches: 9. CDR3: CASSLIGGARQETQYF. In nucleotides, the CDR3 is TGTGCCAGCAGCTTGATAGGGGGCGCGCGTCAAGAGACCCAGTACTTC.

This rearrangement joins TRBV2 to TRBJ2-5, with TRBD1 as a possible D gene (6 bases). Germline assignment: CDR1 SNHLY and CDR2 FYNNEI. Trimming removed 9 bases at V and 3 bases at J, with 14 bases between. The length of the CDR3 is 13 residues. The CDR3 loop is CARVRRQEETQYF. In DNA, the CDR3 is TGTGCCAGGGTCCGGAGACAGGAAGAGACCCAGTACTTC.

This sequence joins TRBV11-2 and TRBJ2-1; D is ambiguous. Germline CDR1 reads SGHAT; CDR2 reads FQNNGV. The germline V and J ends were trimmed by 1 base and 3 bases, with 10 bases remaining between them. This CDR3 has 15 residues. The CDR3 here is CASSLAYTDYNEQFF. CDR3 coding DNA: TGTGCCAGCAGCTTAGCGTACACCGACTACAATGAGCAGTTCTTC.

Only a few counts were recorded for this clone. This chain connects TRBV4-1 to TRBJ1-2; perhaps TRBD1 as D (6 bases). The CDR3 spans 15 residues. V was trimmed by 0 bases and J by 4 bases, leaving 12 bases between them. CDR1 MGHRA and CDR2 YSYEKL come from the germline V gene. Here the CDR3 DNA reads TGCGCCAGCAGCCAAGAACACAGGGCCCTCTATGGCTACACCTTC. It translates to CASSQEHRALYGYTF.

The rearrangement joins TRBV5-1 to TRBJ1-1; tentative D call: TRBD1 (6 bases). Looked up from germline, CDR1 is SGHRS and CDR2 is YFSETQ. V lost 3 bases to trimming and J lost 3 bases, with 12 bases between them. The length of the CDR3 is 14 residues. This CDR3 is CASSSEQGYTEAFF. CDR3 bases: TGCGCCAGCAGCTCGGAACAGGGCTACACTGAAGCTTTCTTT. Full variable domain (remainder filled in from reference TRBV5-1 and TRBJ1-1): KAGVTQTPRYLIKTRGQQVTLSCSPISGHRSVSWYQQTPGQGLQFLFEYFSETQRNKGNFPGRFSGRQFSNSRSEMNVSTLELGDSALYLCASSSEQGYTEAFFGQGTRLTVV.

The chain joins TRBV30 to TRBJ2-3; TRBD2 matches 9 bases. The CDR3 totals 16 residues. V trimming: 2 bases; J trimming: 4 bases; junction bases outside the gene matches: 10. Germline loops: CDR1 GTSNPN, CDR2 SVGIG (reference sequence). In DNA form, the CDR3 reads TGTGCCTGGAGTTCGGGACTAGCTGGTTTTTCAGATACGCAGTATTTT. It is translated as CAWSSGLAGFSDTQYF.

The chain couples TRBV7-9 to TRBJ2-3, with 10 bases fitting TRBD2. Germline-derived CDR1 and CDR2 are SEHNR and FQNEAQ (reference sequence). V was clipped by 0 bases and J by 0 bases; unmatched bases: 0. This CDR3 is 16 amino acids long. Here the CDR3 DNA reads TGTGCCAGCAGCTTAGCAGCGGGGGGGAGCACAGATACGCAGTATTTT. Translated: CASSLAAGGSTDTQYF. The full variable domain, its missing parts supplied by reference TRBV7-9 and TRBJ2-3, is DTGVSQNPRHKITKRGQNVTFRCDPISEHNRLYWYRQTLGQGPEFLTYFQNEAQLEKSRLLSDRFSAERPKGSFSTLEIQRTEQGDSAMYLCASSLAAGGSTDTQYFGPGTRLTVL.

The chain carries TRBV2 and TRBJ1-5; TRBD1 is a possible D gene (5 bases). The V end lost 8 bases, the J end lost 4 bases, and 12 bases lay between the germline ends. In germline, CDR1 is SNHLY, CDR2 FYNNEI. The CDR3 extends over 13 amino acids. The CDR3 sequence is CASVRGQNQPQHF. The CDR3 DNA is TGTGCCAGCGTAAGGGGTCAGAATCAGCCCCAGCATTTT.

In nucleotides, the CDR3 is TGTGCCAGCAGCGTCACGGGAACTGGAAACACCATATATTTT. Its translation: CASSVTGTGNTIYF. V is TRBV9 and J is TRBJ1-3; D is unresolved. V shed 2 bases and J shed 2 bases, with 8 bases lying between them. CDR1 and CDR2 from the germline V gene are SGDLS and YYNGEE. CDR3 length: 14 amino acids.

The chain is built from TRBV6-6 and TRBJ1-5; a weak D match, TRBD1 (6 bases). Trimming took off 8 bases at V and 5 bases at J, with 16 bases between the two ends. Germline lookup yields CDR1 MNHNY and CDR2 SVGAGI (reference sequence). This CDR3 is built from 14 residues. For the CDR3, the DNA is TGTGCCAGCGCCAGGGTACAGGGCTATCAGCCCCAGCATTTT. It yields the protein CASARVQGYQPQHF.

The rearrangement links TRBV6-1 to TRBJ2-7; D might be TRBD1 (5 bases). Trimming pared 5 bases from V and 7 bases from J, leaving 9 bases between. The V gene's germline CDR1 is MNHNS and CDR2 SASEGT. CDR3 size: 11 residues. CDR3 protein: CASSTDREQYF. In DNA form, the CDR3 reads TGTGCCAGCAGTACCGACAGAGAGCAGTACTTC.

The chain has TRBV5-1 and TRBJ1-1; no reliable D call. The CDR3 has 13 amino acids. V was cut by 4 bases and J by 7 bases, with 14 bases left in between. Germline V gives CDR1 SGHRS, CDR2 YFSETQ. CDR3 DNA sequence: TGCGCCAGCAGCCTGAGGACGGGAGTTGAAGCTTTCTTT. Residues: CASSLRTGVEAFF. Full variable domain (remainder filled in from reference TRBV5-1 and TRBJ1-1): KAGVTQTPRYLIKTRGQQVTLSCSPISGHRSVSWYQQTPGQGLQFLFEYFSETQRNKGNFPGRFSGRQFSNSRSEMNVSTLELGDSALYLCASSLRTGVEAFFGQGTRLTVV.

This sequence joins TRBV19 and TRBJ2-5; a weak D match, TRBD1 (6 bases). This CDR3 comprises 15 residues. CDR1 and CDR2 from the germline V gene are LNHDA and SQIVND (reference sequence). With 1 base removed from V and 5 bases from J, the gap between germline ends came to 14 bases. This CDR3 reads CASSIGGQTGETQYF. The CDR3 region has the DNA TGTGCCAGTAGTATAGGGGGGCAGACCGGGGAGACCCAGTACTTC.

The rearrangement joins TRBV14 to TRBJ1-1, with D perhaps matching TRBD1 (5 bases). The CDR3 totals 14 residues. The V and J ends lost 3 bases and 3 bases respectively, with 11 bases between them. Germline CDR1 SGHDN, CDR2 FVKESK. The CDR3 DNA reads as TGTGCCAGCAGCCACCATGGGGGGTACACTGAAGCTTTCTTT. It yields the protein CASSHHGGYTEAFF.

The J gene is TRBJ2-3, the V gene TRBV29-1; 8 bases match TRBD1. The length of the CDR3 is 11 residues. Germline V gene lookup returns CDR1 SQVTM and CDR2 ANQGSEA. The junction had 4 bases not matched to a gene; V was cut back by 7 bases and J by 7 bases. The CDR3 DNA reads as TGCAGCGATCGGGACAGGAATACGCAGTATTTT. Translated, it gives CSDRDRNTQYF.

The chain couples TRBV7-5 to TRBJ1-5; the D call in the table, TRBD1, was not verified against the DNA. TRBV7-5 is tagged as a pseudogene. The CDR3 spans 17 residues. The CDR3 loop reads CARSLAPRTGCNQPQHF. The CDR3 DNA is TGTGCCAGAAGCTTAGCCCCGAGGACAGGTTGTAATCAGCCCCAGCATTTT.

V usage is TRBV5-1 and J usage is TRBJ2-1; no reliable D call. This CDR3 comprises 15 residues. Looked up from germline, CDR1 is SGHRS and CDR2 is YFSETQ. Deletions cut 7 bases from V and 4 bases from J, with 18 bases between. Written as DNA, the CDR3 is TGCGCCAGCCACGATCAGTGGGCAGAGTACAATGAGCAGTTCTTC. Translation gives CASHDQWAEYNEQFF.